This T cell receptor (beta chain) was observed in a study of shared clonotypes between healthy human individuals. General study results and limits: An expected dependence of interdonor clonotype sharing on sequencing depth was noted. Though the depth was large, rarefaction showed that sorted-subset sequencing was incomplete. It was observed that 5% to 6.5% of naive CD4 clonotypes were shared across a handful of donors.

Trimming left V 6 bases short and J 7 bases short, with 16 bases between. Germline V lookup: CDR1 MNHEY, CDR2 SVGAGI. This CDR3 has 14 residues. About this clone: Its antigen is undetermined.

Tens of thousands of T cell genomes (about 210 ng DNA) went into each sorted-subset replicate. The repertoire was sequenced with immunoSEQ multiplex PCR; TCRdb's copy has only in-frame clones and lacks some. Of under 850,000 clones in the sample, over 60% were seen once. This sequence was found in a woman aged 30 to 39 in good health. J is TRBJ2-1 and V is TRBV6-5, with D possibly being TRBD2 (5 bases). The specimen sequenced was memory CD4+ T cells sorted from blood. As for subset: CD45RA-negative fraction. CDR3 nucleotides: TGTGCCAGCAGCCGACTCGGAGGTGGTAATGAGCAGTTCTTC. Translated: CASSRLGGGNEQFF.